The 10 T cell receptor beta chains below were found in one sample sequenced in a study of breast tumors, draining lymph nodes, adjacent tissues. TCRdb re-analysed the multiplex PCR reads in MiXCR, keeping a single row per CDR3 protein. The table shows more than 10,000 distinct CDR3 sequences, with less than 70% occurring only once. Sequenced input: breast tumor tissue. These receptors came from a female donor with breast cancer. Some clones in this sample may be carry-over from other donors' samples.

The gene calls are TRBV20-1 and TRBJ2-1; no firm D call. Germline CDR1 and CDR2: DFQATT and SNEGSKA (reference sequence). V lost 6 bases to trimming and J lost 10 bases, with 13 bases between them. This CDR3 spans 11 amino acids. The CDR3 nucleotides read TGCAGTGCCTCTACCTTACTAGAGCAGTTCTTC. Its translation: CSASTLLEQFF.

This clonotype has ten or more counts. CDR3 amino acids: CASSSTGGRHETQYF. The CDR3 nucleotides are TGCGCCAGCAGCTCCACAGGGGGCAGACACGAGACCCAGTACTTC. The J gene is TRBJ2-5, the V gene TRBV5-1; TRBD1 matches 9 bases. The CDR3 consists of 15 residues. Trimming took 3 bases from V and 5 from J; bases not matched to a gene: 8. Per the germline V gene, CDR1 is SGHRS and CDR2 is YFSETQ.

At least ten counts were recorded for this clonotype. The CDR3 DNA is TGTGCCAGCAGTCCCAGGGGGCACGGCTACACCTTC. Its protein is CASSPRGHGYTF. The genes are TRBV6-5 and TRBJ1-2, with TRBD1 matching over 8 bases. The CDR3 is made up of 12 amino acids. The germline gives CDR1 MNHEY, CDR2 SVGAGI. Trimming took 5 bases from V and 8 from J; bases not matched to a gene: 4.

The rearrangement uses TRBV12-3 or TRBV12-4 and TRBJ1-5; D unresolved. CDR3 length: 15 amino acids. Trimming removed 1 base from V and 3 bases from J, with 10 bases in between. The CDR3 sequence is CASSLDSQVNQPQHF. The DNA of the CDR3 is TGTGCCAGCAGTTTAGACAGCCAAGTCAATCAGCCCCAGCATTTT.

This sequence joins TRBV10-3 and TRBJ2-1; possibly TRBD1 for D (6 bases). The V gene's germline CDR1 is ENHRY and CDR2 SYGVKD. The CDR3 covers 14 residues. V shed 0 bases and J shed 8 bases, with 11 bases lying between them. The CDR3 sequence: CAISESTGTHEQFF. The CDR3 DNA reads as TGTGCCATCAGTGAGTCGACAGGAACCCATGAGCAGTTCTTC.

V gene TRBV4-3 combines with J gene TRBJ1-2, with 8 bases that match TRBD1. The V segment lost 3 bases and the J segment 2 bases; nucleotides outside the gene matches: 5. The CDR3 runs 15 residues. CDR1 LGHNA and CDR2 YSLEER come from the germline V gene. The CDR3 reads CASSQETGANYGYTF. In DNA, the CDR3 is TGCGCCAGCAGCCAGGAGACAGGGGCCAACTATGGCTACACCTTC.

This clonotype has only a few counts. The chain combines TRBV6-6 with TRBJ2-7, with TRBD2 identical over 14 bases. Trimming at V came to 4 bases and at J to 0 bases, leaving 5 bases not matched to a gene. The CDR3 extends over 17 amino acids. The germline V gene has CDR1 MNHNY and CDR2 SVGAGI (reference sequence). The CDR3 nucleotides read TGTGCCAGCAGTTCCAGGACTAGCGGGGGGAGCTCCTACGAGCAGTACTTC. Its protein product is CASSSRTSGGSSYEQYF.

J is TRBJ2-3 and V is TRBV27, with 7 positions matching TRBD2. Trimming cost V 2 bases and J 5 bases; bases outside gene matches: 7. The V gene's germline CDR1 is MNHEY and CDR2 SMNVEV (reference sequence). This CDR3 is 15 amino acids long. In DNA form, the CDR3 reads TGTGCCAGCAGTTTAGGAGGGAGGGCAATAGATACGCAGTATTTT. Its translation is CASSLGGRAIDTQYF.

By proportion, this clonotype is medium-sized. This chain links TRBV15 with TRBJ2-1; 12 bases align to TRBD2. Germline V gene lookup returns CDR1 LNHNV and CDR2 YYDKDF (reference sequence). This CDR3 contains 15 residues. Trimming removed 4 bases from V and 8 bases from J; junction bases left unmatched: 6. CDR3 protein: CATSKGLAGSYEQFF. DNA for the CDR3: TGTGCCACCAGCAAGGGACTAGCGGGTTCGTATGAGCAGTTCTTC.

The genes are TRBV5-8 and TRBJ1-2; D is perhaps TRBD1 (5 bases). Trimming pared 4 bases from V and 5 bases from J, leaving 12 bases between. Germline V gives CDR1 SGHTS, CDR2 YDEGEE. The CDR3 is 13 residues long. For the CDR3, the DNA is TGTGCCAGCAGCCTGCCGGGACCGTATGGCTACACCTTC. It codes for CASSLPGPYGYTF.